This paragraph covers one T cell receptor (beta chain) sequence. Its specificity is not known. The ends were cut back, 6 bases at V and 7 bases at J, with 15 bases in the middle. CDR3 size: 14 residues. Constant-segment primers and 5'RACE yielded cDNA libraries for TCR alpha and TCR beta, each carrying sample barcodes and UMIs. TCRdb re-derived calls from the 5' RACE reads in MiXCR, one entry per CDR3 protein. Among about 270,000 distinct CDR3 sequences, around 15% were seen once, and the ten largest hold less than 30%. This specimen comes from a study of T-cell memory formation after mild COVID-19. Across the study: Among the donors, TCR clusters were largely specific to each donor.

Study-level results: Day 15 to 85 contracting clones showed balanced CD4/CD8; day 15 to 37 expanders favored CD4+.

The J gene is TRBJ1-4, the V gene TRBV12-3 or TRBV12-4, with D possibly being TRBD1 (6 bases). The material sequenced was PBMCs or a T cell subset sorted from them (not recorded which). The sequence was collected from a man between 18 and 35 years old who had mild COVID-19 (a few samples of this study predate the infection). Cell type and time point are not known. CDR3: CASSMDQGIEKLFF. The CDR3 DNA sequence: TGTGCCAGCAGCATGGACCAGGGGATTGAAAAACTGTTTTTT.